Sequencing of this TCR beta chain was carried out in a study of cytomegalovirus exposure and HLA in healthy donors. V lost 0 bases, J lost 6 bases, and 14 bases lay in between. CDR3 length equals 15 residues. Germline V gives CDR1 LGHNA, CDR2 YNFKEQ. The primer mix had 60 Vbeta and 13 Jbeta primers. TCRdb's copy holds only in-frame clones and misses some; the assay was immunoSEQ multiplex PCR. The data contain around 200,000 clones, more than 65% of them singletons. This clone occurred a few times. Input material: PBMCs. The sequence derives from a girl aged 2 to 10 in good health and CMV-seropositive. The chain recombines TRBV4-2 with TRBJ1-2; D ambiguous. CDR3 coding DNA: TGTGCCAGCAGCCAAGACCAGACGACTAAAAATGGCTACACCTTC. Translating gives CASSQDQTTKNGYTF.